This T cell receptor (beta chain) appears in the sequencing data of a study of T cell repertoires and HLA-DP antigens. Across the whole study: The donors, ranging 18-to-29 to 60-to-69 years, included a couple of males and one female.

As for this clone: Its antigen remains unknown.

The CDR3 spans 14 residues. The V gene's germline CDR1 is SGHTA and CDR2 FQGNSA. Trimming stripped 0 bases from V and 7 bases from J, with 11 bases between. The repertoire was sequenced with immunoSEQ multiplex PCR; TCRdb's copy has only in-frame clones and lacks some. The sample includes fewer than 95,000 clones, about nine tenths of them seen just once. The sequence was obtained from a man aged 45 to 65 in good health and CMV-seronegative. The sample comprised CD4+ T cells from PBMCs. The chain recombines TRBV7-2 with TRBJ2-3; maybe TRBD1 (5 bases). CDR3 nucleotides: TGTGCCAGCAGCTTAGCGCAGGGAACGCATACGCAGTATTTT. Encoded protein: CASSLAQGTHTQYF.